These 9 T cell receptor beta chains were all obtained from the same sample, sequenced in a study of blood T cell repertoires in COVID-19. Sequenced by immunoSEQ multiplex PCR; TCRdb stores in-frame clones only, minus some. The sample lists over 350,000 clones; roughly 88% were seen once. Sequenced sample: PBMCs or T cells enriched from blood (not recorded which). These TCRs come from a woman aged 30 to 39 with acute COVID-19.

V usage is TRBV7-2 and J usage is TRBJ1-5; no clear D. There are 13 residues in the CDR3. V was trimmed by 5 bases and J by 5 bases, leaving 10 bases between them. Germline assignment: CDR1 SGHTA and CDR2 FQGNSA. The CDR3 here is CASSLMGDQPQHF. The CDR3 region has the DNA TGTGCCAGCAGCCTTATGGGAGATCAGCCCCAGCATTTT.

This chain uses TRBV24-1 with TRBJ2-3; tentatively, D is TRBD1 (7 bases). Germline V gene lookup returns CDR1 KGHDR and CDR2 SFDVKD. The CDR3 extends over 15 amino acids. V was trimmed by 5 bases and J by 2 bases, leaving 13 bases between them. This CDR3 reads CATSGRGQHTDTQYF. The CDR3, as DNA: TGTGCCACCAGTGGGAGGGGACAGCACACAGATACGCAGTATTTT.

This rearrangement joins TRBV9 to TRBJ2-2, with TRBD2 identical over 8 bases. Germline V gives CDR1 SGDLS, CDR2 YYNGEE. The CDR3 totals 19 residues. Trimming took 3 bases from V and 4 from J; bases not matched to a gene: 17. The CDR3 DNA reads TGTGCCAGCAGCGACCCCCGGGCGCGGGGGGTAGTAGGCACCGGGGAGCTGTTTTTT. Encoded protein: CASSDPRARGVVGTGELFF.

V and J are TRBV2 and TRBJ1-3; tentative D call: TRBD1 (6 bases). The CDR3 contains 14 residues. The V and J ends lost 4 bases and 4 bases respectively, with 11 bases between them. Germline loops: CDR1 SNHLY, CDR2 FYNNEI. CDR3 DNA sequence: TGTGCCAGCAGTGGGGGGCGCATAGGAAACACCATATATTTT. Its translation: CASSGGRIGNTIYF.

This chain joins TRBV6-5 and TRBJ1-2, with a possible D match to TRBD1 (6 bases). Trimming cost V 7 bases and J 8 bases, with 17 bases left between them. In germline, CDR1 is MNHEY, CDR2 SVGAGI. The CDR3 has 13 amino acids. CDR3 sequence (DNA): TGTGCCAGCACCAACCAGGGGACACGAGGCTACACCTTC. It translates to CASTNQGTRGYTF.

This rearrangement joins TRBV18 to TRBJ2-7; 7 bases are shared with TRBD1. Germline CDR1 reads KGHSH; CDR2 reads LQKENI. V lost 3 bases, J lost 0 bases, and 5 bases stayed unmatched. The CDR3 runs 15 residues. CDR3 region: CASSPFTGDSYEQYF. In DNA, the CDR3 is TGTGCCAGCTCACCTTTTACAGGGGACTCCTACGAGCAGTACTTC.

This chain connects TRBV12-3 or TRBV12-4 to TRBJ1-2; D is perhaps TRBD1 (5 bases). CDR3 length: 13 residues. V lost 8 bases and J lost 10, with 20 bases in between. CDR3 nucleotide sequence: TGTGCCAGCCAACACCCAGACAGACAACTCTACACCTTC. This translates into CASQHPDRQLYTF.

This clone appeared once. The V and J genes are TRBV29-1 and TRBJ1-5, with no clear D. Germline V CDR1 and CDR2: SQVTM, ANQGSEA. The CDR3 sequence is 13 residues long. V dropped 4 bases and J dropped 2 bases, with 9 bases sitting between them. The CDR3 DNA reads TGCAGCGTTGCGAGGGATGGCAATCAGCCCCAGCATTTT. Its protein is CSVARDGNQPQHF.

The rearrangement joins TRBV5-6 to TRBJ2-1, with 9 bases identical to TRBD2. The CDR3 contains 15 residues. Germline V gene sequence: CDR1 SGHDT, CDR2 YYEEEE. The V segment lost 1 base and the J segment 9 bases; nucleotides outside the gene matches: 8. The CDR3 spells CASSLRARGGREQFF. In DNA, the CDR3 is TGTGCCAGCAGCTTGCGTGCGCGGGGGGGCCGTGAGCAGTTCTTC.